These T cell receptor beta chains were read from a single sample in a study of lymphopenia after photon versus proton radiotherapy. The assay was immunoSEQ multiplex PCR, and TCRdb's table has in-frame clones only and misses some. Among some 55,000 clones listed, about four fifths were seen once. Specimen: peripheral blood, collected from a patient treated with photon-based radiotherapy. These receptor sequences come from a man in his fifties with gastric cancer. CDR3s include the opening cysteine and the closing phenylalanine or tryptophan. Each record gives: V gene, clone size, D gene, J gene, CDR3 DNA, CDR3 protein. A D gene is named only where the DNA matches it firmly. A row's size may be missing; if present it is once, few, many or a size class.

TRBV28,once,NA,TRBJ1-5,TGTGCCAGCAAACGAAGTTCCAGTTTTGAGCCCCAGCATTTT,CASKRSSSFEPQHF
TRBV9,NA,TRBD1,TRBJ2-7,TGTGCCAGCAGCGCTAAAACGACAGGGAACCACGAGCAGTACTTC,CASSAKTTGNHEQYF
TRBV28,NA,NA,TRBJ1-1,TGTGCCAGCAGTTTCGGGGGGCGGAACACTGAAGCTTTCTTT,CASSFGGRNTEAFF
TRBV7-2,once,NA,TRBJ2-5,TGTGCCAGCAGCTTAGGGGCTAAAGAGACCCAGTACTTC,CASSLGAKETQYF
TRBV9,NA,NA,TRBJ1-2,TGTGCCAGCAGCGCCTCCCCTTGGGGGGAGGGCTACACCTTC,CASSASPWGEGYTF
TRBV5-1,NA,NA,TRBJ1-1,TGCGCCAGCAGCTTGGAACAGGTGAACACTGAAGCTTTCTTT,CASSLEQVNTEAFF
TRBV7-2,NA,NA,TRBJ2-2,TGTGCCAGCAGCTTAGAGGTAGCGGCCTTGAACACCGGGGAGCTGTTTTTT,CASSLEVAALNTGELFF
TRBV5-5,NA,TRBD1,TRBJ2-7,TGTGCCAGCAGTGACAGGGGTACCTACGAGCAGTACTTC,CASSDRGTYEQYF
TRBV19,once,NA,TRBJ1-5,TGTGCCAGTAGTGAAGACAGAGATCAGCCCCAGCATTTT,CASSEDRDQPQHF
TRBV6-5,NA,NA,TRBJ2-5,TGTGCCAGCAGTTACTCTGACGCGGGTAGACAAGAGACCCAGTACTTC,CASSYSDAGRQETQYF
TRBV15,NA,NA,TRBJ2-5,TGTGCCACCAGCAGAGGACCAGAGACCCAGTACTTC,CATSRGPETQYF
TRBV18,NA,NA,TRBJ1-2,TGTGCCAGCTCACCGACGGCGCCTAACTATGGCTACACCTTC,CASSPTAPNYGYTF
TRBV7-9,few,NA,TRBJ2-2,TGTGCCAGCAGCCCCTTGTACGGGGAGCTGTTTTTT,CASSPLYGELFF
TRBV6-5,once,TRBD2,TRBJ2-1,TGTGCCAGCAGTTACCAACTAGCGGGAGACAATGAGCAGTTCTTC,CASSYQLAGDNEQFF
TRBV7-2,NA,TRBD1,TRBJ2-7,TGTGCCAGCAGCTTAGGCGGGACAGGGGCTTACGAGCAGTACTTC,CASSLGGTGAYEQYF
TRBV7-8,once,NA,TRBJ1-2,TGTGCCAGCAGCTTAGGGGGCCGGGGGCCAAGAGGGGGCTACACCTTC,CASSLGGRGPRGGYTF
TRBV5-1,NA,NA,TRBJ1-2,TGCGCCAGTAAGACAACAGGGCTGCCTAACTATGGCTACACCTTC,CASKTTGLPNYGYTF
TRBV7-2,NA,NA,TRBJ1-5,TGTGCCAGCAGCTTAGGGCAGGGAGATCAGCCCCAGCATTTT,CASSLGQGDQPQHF
TRBV30,NA,NA,TRBJ2-5,TGTGCCTGGAGGTCGAGCGGAGAGACCCAGTACTTC,CAWRSSGETQYF
TRBV6-5,NA,NA,TRBJ2-5,TGTGCCAGCAGTTACTCAGTGAATAGGCCAGAGACCCAGTACTTC,CASSYSVNRPETQYF
TRBV6-5,NA,TRBD1,TRBJ1-1,TGTGCCAGCACCCGACAGGGGGGGGGTGAAGCTTTCTTT,CASTRQGGGEAFF
TRBV11-2,few,TRBD1,TRBJ2-7,TGTGCCAGCAGCTTAGTTAGAGGCAGGGGGCACGAGCAGTACTTC,CASSLVRGRGHEQYF
TRBV30,NA,NA,TRBJ2-3,TGTGCCTGCTCGACAGTCAGCACAGATACGCAGTATTTT,CACSTVSTDTQYF
TRBV7-2,NA,NA,TRBJ2-7,TGTGCCAGCAGTTCACAGGGAAACGAGCAGTACTTC,CASSSQGNEQYF
TRBV7-2,NA,TRBD1,TRBJ1-2,TGTGCCAGCAGCTTAGTTCGTCTGAGGGACAGCATTAGTAACTATGGCTACACCTTC,CASSLVRLRDSISNYGYTF
TRBV30,once,NA,TRBJ2-7,TGTGCCTCGGAAAGGGGCTCGATGCACTTC,CASERGSMHF
TRBV29-1,NA,TRBD2,TRBJ2-2,TGCAGCGTTGAAGACGGACTAGCGGAGGGGGCCGGGGAGCTGTTTTTT,CSVEDGLAEGAGELFF
TRBV14,NA,NA,TRBJ1-1,TGTGCCAGCAGCCAAGTGGGGCGGGACACTGAAGCTTTCTTT,CASSQVGRDTEAFF
TRBV14,once,NA,TRBJ2-5,TGTGCCAGCAGCCTTTCCTCCGGGTACCAAGAGACCCAGTACTTC,CASSLSSGYQETQYF
TRBV19,NA,NA,TRBJ2-3,TGTGCCAGTAGTAACTCAAACAGAGATACGCAGTATTTT,CASSNSNRDTQYF
TRBV19,NA,NA,TRBJ1-5,TGTGCCAGTAGTATAAGGGAAGTTTATCAGCCCCAGCATTTT,CASSIREVYQPQHF
TRBV4-1,NA,TRBD2,TRBJ2-1,TGCGCCAGCAGCCACACTAGCGGGAGAGCGGTCAATGAGCAGTTCTTC,CASSHTSGRAVNEQFF
TRBV7-9,NA,NA,TRBJ1-5,TGTGCCAGCAGCTACAGCGGCCTTGGCAGGCGGGGCAATCAGCCCCAGCATTTT,CASSYSGLGRRGNQPQHF
TRBV6-5,NA,NA,TRBJ1-1,TGTGCCAGCAAGTCTGTCCTGAACACTGAAGCTTTCTTT,CASKSVLNTEAFF
TRBV9,NA,TRBD1,TRBJ2-3,TGTGCCAGCAGCGTACTCCCGATTAAGGACAGGCCCACAGATACGCAGTATTTT,CASSVLPIKDRPTDTQYF
TRBV19,NA,TRBD1,TRBJ2-2,TGTGCCAGCCAGGACAGGGCGACGGACACCGGGGAGCTGTTTTTT,CASQDRATDTGELFF
TRBV29-1,NA,NA,TRBJ1-2,TGCAGCGTTGGGGGGGGTAGCTATGGCTACACCTTC,CSVGGGSYGYTF
TRBV4-3,NA,NA,TRBJ2-7,TGCGCCAGCAGCCAAGATTGGGGCGAGCAGTACTTC,CASSQDWGEQYF
TRBV7-2,few,NA,TRBJ2-1,TGTGCCAGCAGTAGTGCAGAAGAGCAGTTCTTC,CASSSAEEQFF
TRBV5-1,NA,TRBD2,TRBJ2-1,TGCGCCAGCAGCCATGGGACTAGCGGGATAGTCTATGAGCAGTTCTTC,CASSHGTSGIVYEQFF
TRBV27,NA,NA,TRBJ1-1,TGTGCCAGCAGAACGACAGGTTCAGGGAACACTGAAGCTTTCTTT,CASRTTGSGNTEAFF
TRBV5-4,NA,TRBD1,TRBJ2-3,TGTGCCAGCAGCTTTAGGACAGGACTTAACACAGATACGCAGTATTTT,CASSFRTGLNTDTQYF
TRBV5-1,NA,TRBD2,TRBJ2-5,TGCGCCAGCAGCTTACTCGGACTAGCGGGAGGACAAGAGACCCAGTACTTC,CASSLLGLAGGQETQYF
TRBV5-8,NA,TRBD1,TRBJ1-3,TGTGCCAGCAGCTTTGAAGGCAGGGGGGGAAACACCATATATTTT,CASSFEGRGGNTIYF
TRBV5-4,NA,TRBD1,TRBJ1-1,TGTGCCAGCAGTTTAGACAGGGGGGTGACTGAAGCTTTCTTT,CASSLDRGVTEAFF
TRBV7-2,NA,NA,TRBJ2-5,TGTGCCAGCAGCCCCGGCCGGAGAGAGACCCAGTACTTC,CASSPGRRETQYF
TRBV7-2,NA,NA,TRBJ1-5,TGTGCCAGCAGCTTACAGGGTTATCAGCCCCAGCATTTT,CASSLQGYQPQHF
TRBV9,few,TRBD1,TRBJ2-7,TGTGCCAGCAGCGCCCAGGGGGCTTACGAGCAGTACTTC,CASSAQGAYEQYF
TRBV28,NA,NA,TRBJ1-1,TGTGCCAGCAGTTTAGGAGGGGTGGCTTTCTTT,CASSLGGVAFF
TRBV19,NA,NA,TRBJ1-2,TGTGCCAGTAGTATATCGAGGCAGGGGATGGCTGGCTACACCTTC,CASSISRQGMAGYTF